One sample yielded the 16 T cell receptor beta chains listed below, sequenced in a study of metastatic and nonmetastatic thyroid tumors (TCRdb year 2020). The library relied on PCR. Sequencing took place on an Illumina HiSeq 4000. The raw public reads went through TCRdb reprocessing: fastp at Q25, MiXCR clone calling, in-frame beta chains kept. For this sample there are tens of thousands of clones; about 15% appear just once. The leading ten clones occupy approximately 3.4% of the sample. No treatment had been received by any patient before thyroid surgery. Sequenced input: blood. These receptor sequences come from a female donor with papillary thyroid cancer or a benign thyroid nodule (not recorded which). Some clones in this sample may be carry-over from other donors' samples.

Details on this clone: A much larger clone lies a single base off, so this may be a read error. Since no conserved phenylalanine or tryptophan closes the CDR3, a read error is the likely cause. This rearrangement joins TRBV13 to TRBJ2-1; D remains ambiguous. V lost 0 bases and J lost 5, with 8 bases in between. Germline V gene data show CDR1 as PRHDT and CDR2 as FYEKMQ (reference sequence). The CDR3 totals 14 residues. The CDR3 DNA follows: TGTGCCAGCAGCTTAGGCCCCGGAAACAATGAGCAGTTCCTC. This gives the protein CASSLGPGNNEQFL.

In its sample, this clone was seen many times. The chain has TRBV9 and TRBJ2-7; possible D gene TRBD2, 6 bases. Trimming shortened V by 3 bases and J by 3 bases, and 10 bases separated the two germline ends. Germline CDR1 reads SGDLS; CDR2 reads YYNGEE. This CDR3 contains 13 residues. CDR3 residues: CASSDGEDYEQYF. As DNA, the CDR3 is TGTGCCAGCAGCGATGGGGAGGACTACGAGCAGTACTTC. The full variable domain, rest sourced from reference TRBV9 and TRBJ2-7, is DSGVTQTPKHLITATGQRVTLRCSPRSGDLSVYWYQQSLDQGLQFLIQYYNGEERAKGNILERFSAQQFPDLHSELNLSSLELGDSALYFCASSDGEDYEQYFGPGTRLTVT.

This clone appeared many times. The chain carries TRBV12-3 or TRBV12-4 and TRBJ2-5, with D possibly being TRBD2 (5 bases). The germline V and J ends were trimmed by 7 bases and 0 bases, with 15 bases remaining between them. CDR3 length: 15 residues. CDR3 protein: CASTSLEGNQETQYF. For the CDR3, the DNA is TGTGCCAGCACCTCCCTTGAGGGCAACCAAGAGACCCAGTACTTC.

This clone was counted many times. The genes are TRBV12-3 or TRBV12-4 and TRBJ1-1; TRBD1 might be the D (5 bases). V lost 0 bases, J lost 9 bases, and 8 bases lay in between. The CDR3 contains 12 residues. CDR3 nucleotides: TGTGCCAGCAGTTTAGCCGGGGGGAAAGCTTTCTTT. Translation gives CASSLAGGKAFF.

A note on this clone: A much larger clone is a single base away; this may be a read error. V gene TRBV30 combines with J gene TRBJ1-6; 9 nucleotides match TRBD1. The length of the CDR3 is 15 residues. Germline V gives CDR1 GTSNPN, CDR2 SVGIG (reference sequence). CDR3 bases: TGTGCCTGGCAAATGGGACAGGGCGGTAATTCGCCCCTCCACTTT. It specifies CAWQMGQGGNSPLHF.

This clone has ten or more counts. The J gene is TRBJ2-1, the V gene TRBV6-6, with 7 bases lining up with TRBD2. Trimming cost V 6 bases and J 12 bases; bases outside gene matches: 23. Germline values: CDR1 MNHNY, CDR2 SVGAGI (reference sequence). The length of the CDR3 is 17 residues. This CDR3 reads CASSSRITSDGVEGQFF. The CDR3 coding sequence is TGTGCCAGCAGCAGCCGAATAACTAGCGATGGGGTGGAGGGGCAGTTCTTC.

This clone has at least ten counts. The chain combines TRBV4-2 with TRBJ2-1; 11 bases map to TRBD2. Trimming took 0 bases from V and 3 from J; bases not matched to a gene: 1. CDR3 length: 16 amino acids. Looked up from germline, CDR1 is LGHNA and CDR2 is YNFKEQ. The CDR3 region has the DNA TGTGCCAGCAGCCAAGATGGGACTAGCGGCTACAATGAGCAGTTCTTC. Its translation: CASSQDGTSGYNEQFF.

At least ten counts were recorded for this clone. The J gene is TRBJ1-5, the V gene TRBV28, with D possibly matching TRBD1 (5 bases). Between the trimmed V and J ends, which lost 1 base and 7 bases, there was a span of 14 bases. The CDR3 extends over 15 amino acids. CDR1 is MDHEN and CDR2 is SYDVKM in the germline V gene. The CDR3 DNA sequence: TGTGCCAGCAGTTTATCAGGGACCTTCTGGCAGCCCCAGCATTTT. Translated, it gives CASSLSGTFWQPQHF.

This clone appeared a few times. The chain has TRBV6-1 and TRBJ1-4; 10 bases agree with TRBD1. The germline V gene has CDR1 MNHNS and CDR2 SASEGT. This CDR3 spans 15 amino acids. V lost 1 base to trimming and J lost 7 bases; unmatched junction nucleotides: 3. CDR3 loop: CASSEGTGGSEKLFF. The DNA of the CDR3 is TGTGCCAGCAGTGAAGGGACAGGGGGAAGTGAAAAACTGTTTTTT.

V and J are TRBV5-1 and TRBJ2-1; 12 bases map to TRBD2. CDR1 and CDR2 from the germline V gene are SGHRS and YFSETQ. This CDR3 has 15 residues. Trimming took 3 bases from V and 7 from J; bases not matched to a gene: 5. In nucleotides, the CDR3 is TGCGCCAGCAGCTCGACTAGCGGGGGTGTGAATGAGCAGTTCTTC. The encoded protein is CASSSTSGGVNEQFF.

This clone is termed medium-sized. The V gene is TRBV11-2, the J gene TRBJ2-1, with 7 bases aligning to TRBD2. Germline-derived CDR1 and CDR2 are SGHAT and FQNNGV. This CDR3 is 15 amino acids long. Trimming at V came to 0 bases and at J to 9 bases, leaving 8 bases not matched to a gene. CDR3 coding DNA: TGTGCCAGCAGCTTAGAATGGCTAGCGGATGGTGAGCAGTTCTTC. This encodes CASSLEWLADGEQFF.

This clone was picked up many times. V usage is TRBV6-5 and J usage is TRBJ1-5; D is possibly TRBD1 (6 bases). Germline values: CDR1 MNHEY, CDR2 SVGAGI. Between the trimmed V and J ends, which lost 1 base and 4 bases, there was a span of 14 bases. The CDR3 extends over 16 amino acids. CDR3 sequence reads: CASSYLGAPRNQPQHF. The CDR3, as DNA: TGTGCCAGCAGTTACTTGGGGGCGCCACGGAATCAGCCCCAGCATTTT.

This clone was counted only a few times. The V gene is TRBV27, the J gene TRBJ2-7; 7 bases align to TRBD1. The CDR3 contains 15 residues. Trimming at V came to 4 bases and at J to 6 bases, leaving 12 bases not matched to a gene. Germline V gene sequence: CDR1 MNHEY, CDR2 SMNVEV (reference sequence). This chain's CDR3 is CASSYSDRSGREQYF. DNA for the CDR3: TGTGCCAGCAGTTACTCGGACAGGTCAGGGCGCGAGCAGTACTTC.

By share, this clone ranks as medium-sized (0.01 to 0.1%). DNA of the CDR3: TGTGCCAGCAGCCCGGAGGGTCCCTTACCCTACGAGCAGTACTTC. It specifies CASSPEGPLPYEQYF. The V call is TRBV6-2 or TRBV6-3, the J call TRBJ2-7; TRBD2 is a possible D gene (6 bases). Trimming shortened V by 6 bases and J by 2 bases, and 17 bases separated the two germline ends. The germline gives CDR1 MNHEY, CDR2 SVGEGT. The CDR3 totals 15 residues.

This clone ranks as medium-sized. J is TRBJ2-1 and V is TRBV20-1; maybe TRBD1 (5 bases). This CDR3 has 13 amino acids. Germline CDR1 is DFQATT and CDR2 is SNEGSKA (reference sequence). Trimming took 5 bases from V and 5 from J, leaving 13 bases between them. The CDR3 here is CSALISGNNEQFF. In nucleotides, the CDR3 is TGCAGTGCTCTAATATCAGGGAACAATGAGCAGTTCTTC.

Many counts were recorded for this clone. This could be a read error, since a much larger clone is one nucleotide away. The conserved phenylalanine or tryptophan normally closing the CDR3 is absent here, so this likely arose from a read error. This chain connects TRBV11-2 to TRBJ1-1; D is uncertain. Per the germline V gene, CDR1 is SGHAT and CDR2 is FQNNGV. The CDR3 is made up of 13 amino acids. CDR3 nucleotide sequence: TGTGCCAGCAGCTTATCGGGCTACACTGAGGCTTTCCTT. This sequence encodes CASSLSGYTEAFL.